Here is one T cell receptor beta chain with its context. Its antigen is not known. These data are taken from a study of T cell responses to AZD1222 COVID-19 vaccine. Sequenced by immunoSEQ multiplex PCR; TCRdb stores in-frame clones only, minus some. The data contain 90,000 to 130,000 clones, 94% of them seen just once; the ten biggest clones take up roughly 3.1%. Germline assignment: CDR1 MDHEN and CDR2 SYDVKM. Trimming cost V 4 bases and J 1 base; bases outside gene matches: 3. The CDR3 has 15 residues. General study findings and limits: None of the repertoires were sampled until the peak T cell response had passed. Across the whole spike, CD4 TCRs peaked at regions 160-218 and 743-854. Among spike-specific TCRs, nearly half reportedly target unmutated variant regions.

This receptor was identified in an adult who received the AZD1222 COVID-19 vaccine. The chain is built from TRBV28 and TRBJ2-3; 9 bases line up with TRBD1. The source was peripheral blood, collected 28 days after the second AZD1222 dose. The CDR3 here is CASSSGDRGTDTQYF. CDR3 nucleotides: TGTGCCAGCAGTTCTGGGGACAGGGGCACAGATACGCAGTATTTT.